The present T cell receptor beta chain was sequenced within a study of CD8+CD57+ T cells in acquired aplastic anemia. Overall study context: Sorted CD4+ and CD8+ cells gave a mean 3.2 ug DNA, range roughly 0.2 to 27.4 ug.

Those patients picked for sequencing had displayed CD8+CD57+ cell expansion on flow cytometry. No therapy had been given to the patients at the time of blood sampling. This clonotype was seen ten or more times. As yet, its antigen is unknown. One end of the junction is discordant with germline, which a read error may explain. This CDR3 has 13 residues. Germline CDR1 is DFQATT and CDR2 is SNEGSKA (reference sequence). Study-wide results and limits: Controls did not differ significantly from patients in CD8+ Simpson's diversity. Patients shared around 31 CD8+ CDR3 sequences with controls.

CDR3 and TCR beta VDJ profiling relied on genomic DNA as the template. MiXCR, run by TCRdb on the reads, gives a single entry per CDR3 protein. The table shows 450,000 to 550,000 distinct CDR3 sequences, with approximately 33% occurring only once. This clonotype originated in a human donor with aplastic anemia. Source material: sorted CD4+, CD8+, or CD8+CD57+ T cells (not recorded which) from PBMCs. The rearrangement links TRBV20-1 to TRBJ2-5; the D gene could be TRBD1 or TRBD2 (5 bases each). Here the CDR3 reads CSARVPVLGTQCF. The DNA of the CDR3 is TGCAGTGCTAGAGTTCCGGTGCTGGGGACCCAGTGCTTC.